The entry below describes one TCR beta chain. Its antigen is not identified. The authors made TCR cDNA by 5'RACE template switching, adding a universal primer site and UMIs. TCRdb independently ran MiXCR on the 5' RACE reads; one entry per CDR3 protein. The table records 400,000 or so distinct CDR3 sequences, around 19% of them present only once. The sample belongs to a study of T cells after yellow fever vaccination. Study results and caveats: Reappearance after the booster was seen for most primary-vaccination clones, at 95% to 96% CD4 and roughly 90% CD8. FACS-sorted repertoires could contain abundant clonotypes contaminating from the bulk population. Clonotypes found in both CD4 and CD8 compartments made up a small share.

The CDR3 spans 13 residues. The V gene lost 6 bases and the J gene lost 1 base, with 9 bases spanning the gap. Germline loops: CDR1 MNHEY, CDR2 SVGAGI. The sequence came from a man aged 18-30 years who received the YFV17D yellow fever vaccine. This sequence joins TRBV6-5 and TRBJ1-1; unclear D gene. The specimen comprised PBMCs, sampled before the yellow fever booster vaccination. The CDR3 reads CASRPLGNTEAFF. The CDR3 DNA reads as TGTGCCAGCAGACCCCTCGGGAACACTGAAGCTTTCTTT.